The clone carrying this T cell receptor beta chain appeared many times. The junction differs from germline at one of its ends, possibly a read error. Germline values: CDR1 MNHNS, CDR2 SASEGT. The CDR3 extends over 16 amino acids. This sample was included in a study of human T cells and chemical hapten exposure. This sample's time point: patch test 2, 6 weeks after DPC sensitization. Documented treatment: therapeutic diphenylcyclopropenone sensitization with weekly scalp DPC. TCRdb reprocessed the RACE reads with MiXCR, giving one entry per CDR3 protein. The sample lists roughly 380,000 distinct CDR3 sequences; under 6.5% were seen once.

Here the sequenced sample was whole blood, taken in connection with sensitization to the hapten diphenylcyclopropenone (DPC). This receptor was identified in a woman aged 18-29 years with alopecia areata. Some clones in this sample may be carry-over from other donors' samples. V gene TRBV6-1 combines with J gene TRBJ1-4, with a tentative D call TRBD1 (5 bases). The chain's CDR3 is CASSEVFGGPSANQIF. CDR3 sequence (DNA): TGTGCCAGCAGTGAAGTATTTGGGGGTCCGAGTGCCAATCAAATTTTT.